This T cell receptor beta chain is drawn from a study of cytomegalovirus exposure and HLA in healthy donors. PCR employed 60 Vbeta and 13 Jbeta primers. The protocol was immunoSEQ multiplex PCR, while the TCRdb copy is restricted to in-frame clones and leaves out a portion. The sample consists of a few hundred thousand clones, roughly 80% of them appearing once. Between the trimmed V and J ends, which lost 5 bases and 5 bases, there was a span of 19 bases. Germline CDR1 is MNHEY and CDR2 is SMNVEV (reference sequence). The CDR3 has 16 amino acids. This clone appeared a single time. Among the donors, all were healthy bone marrow donors.

The receptor's source is a woman between 25 and 40 years old in good health and CMV-seronegative. The chain couples TRBV27 to TRBJ1-5; unclear D gene. The sample consisted of PBMCs. CDR3 in DNA: TGTGCCAGCAGTCCTCTTCCGGGTCCCTATGATCAGCCCCAGCATTTT. Its translation: CASSPLPGPYDQPQHF.